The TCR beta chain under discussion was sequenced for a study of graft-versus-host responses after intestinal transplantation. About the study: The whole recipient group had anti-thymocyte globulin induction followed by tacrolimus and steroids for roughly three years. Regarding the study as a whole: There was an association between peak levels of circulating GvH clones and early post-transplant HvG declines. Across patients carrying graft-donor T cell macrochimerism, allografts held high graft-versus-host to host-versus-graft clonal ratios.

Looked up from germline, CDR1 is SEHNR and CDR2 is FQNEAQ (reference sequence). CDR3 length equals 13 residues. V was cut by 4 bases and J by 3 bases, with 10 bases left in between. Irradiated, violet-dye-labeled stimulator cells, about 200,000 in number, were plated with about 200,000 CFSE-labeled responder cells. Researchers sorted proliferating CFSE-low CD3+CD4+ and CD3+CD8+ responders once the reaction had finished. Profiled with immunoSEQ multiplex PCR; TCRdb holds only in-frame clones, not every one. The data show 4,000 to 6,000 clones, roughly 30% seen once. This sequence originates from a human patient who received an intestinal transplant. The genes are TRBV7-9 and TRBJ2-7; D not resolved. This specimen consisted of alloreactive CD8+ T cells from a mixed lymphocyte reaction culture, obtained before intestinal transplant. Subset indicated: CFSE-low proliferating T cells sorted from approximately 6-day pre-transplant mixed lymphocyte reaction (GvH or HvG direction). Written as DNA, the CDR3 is TGTGCCAGCAGCTCCCAGACGGACTACGAGCAGTACTTC. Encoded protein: CASSSQTDYEQYF.